Following are 13 T cell receptor beta chains from one sample sequenced in a study of regulatory T cells in long-lasting Graves disease. To make TCR beta libraries, researchers used iRepertoire HTBI primers and Arm-PCR of CDR3 regions. TCRdb fed the multiplex PCR reads into MiXCR, producing one record per CDR3 protein. The sample has under 500,000 distinct CDR3 sequences; 16% are singletons. Time point indicated: newly diagnosed GD, antithyroid drugs for less than 3 months. Following extraction of RNA from PBMCs, that RNA was used to make the TCR library. These same records also appear under a second study, on T cells in Graves' hyperthyroidism and ophthalmopathy.

The sequences come from peripheral blood mononuclear cells (PBMCs), collected at new diagnosis, from a patient treated with antithyroid drugs. The receptors originated from a woman aged 25-40 years with Graves disease.

The rearrangement links TRBV7-2 to TRBJ1-3; D ambiguous. The V end lost 3 bases, the J end lost 3 bases, and 6 bases lay between the germline ends. Germline V lookup: CDR1 SGHTA, CDR2 FQGNSA. The CDR3 has 13 amino acids. The CDR3 region has the DNA TGTGCCAGCAGCTTCGAACTTGGAAACACCATATATTTT. It specifies CASSFELGNTIYF.

In its sample, this clonotype was seen many times. The gene calls are TRBV6-7 and TRBJ2-1, with no clear D. TRBV6-7 carries the ORF label, with uncertain function. This CDR3 has 15 amino acids. Deletions cut 1 base from V and 2 bases from J, with 9 bases between. CDR3 in DNA: TGTGCCAGCAGTTACTGGTTCCAGGCCTACAATGAGCAGTTCTTC. Protein: CASSYWFQAYNEQFF.

Ten or more counts support this clonotype. This sequence joins TRBV28 and TRBJ1-4; weak D call: TRBD1 (6 bases). Trimming took off 7 bases at V and 3 bases at J, with 9 bases between the two ends. Germline CDR1 is MDHEN and CDR2 is SYDVKM. The CDR3 length is 13 residues. CDR3 sequence: CASNGQPNEKLFF. DNA for the CDR3: TGTGCCAGCAACGGACAGCCTAATGAAAAACTGTTTTTT.

This clonotype was counted between two and nine times. The rearrangement links TRBV5-1 to TRBJ2-3; 10 positions match TRBD2. CDR3 length equals 15 residues. CDR1 and CDR2 (germline): SGHRS, YFSETQ. V trimming: 1 base; J trimming: 4 bases; junction bases outside the gene matches: 3. As DNA, the CDR3 is TGCGCCAGCAGCTTGCCTAGCGGGAGTTCAGATACGCAGTATTTT. Translating it yields CASSLPSGSSDTQYF.

This clonotype was counted at least ten times. This chain connects TRBV12-3 or TRBV12-4 to TRBJ1-4, with 8 bases lining up with TRBD1. J was trimmed by 8 bases and V by 6 bases; bases with no gene match: 8. The CDR3 is made up of 14 amino acids. CDR3 nucleotide sequence: TGTGCCAGCAGCTGGGGACAGGTGAACGAAAAACTGTTTTTT. Translation gives CASSWGQVNEKLFF.

This clonotype was counted many times. The chain recombines TRBV28 with TRBJ2-1; 10 nucleotides match TRBD2. The CDR3 sequence is 13 residues long. The germline CDR1 and CDR2 sequences are MDHEN and SYDVKM. V shed 6 bases, J shed 11 bases, and the junction held 7 bases outside the gene matches. The CDR3 bases are TGTGCCAGCAGGGGACGGACTAGCGGCCAGCAGTTCTTC. This gives the protein CASRGRTSGQQFF. The variable domain in full, with the rest retrieved from reference TRBV28 and TRBJ2-1, is DVKVTQSSRYLVKRTGEKVFLECVQDMDHENMFWYRQDPGLGLRLIYFSYDVKMKEKGDIPEGYSVSREKKERFSLILESASTNQTSMYLCASRGRTSGQQFFGPGTRLTVL.

J is TRBJ1-6 and V is TRBV7-2; 7 bases map to TRBD1. Germline CDR1 SGHTA, CDR2 FQGNSA. Unmatched junction bases numbered 7, after V lost 6 bases and J lost 5 bases. The CDR3 is 15 amino acids. The CDR3 region is CASSDRARNNSPLHF. In nucleotides, the CDR3 is TGTGCCAGCAGTGACAGGGCACGAAATAATTCACCCCTCCACTTT.

This clonotype was found many times. The chain employs TRBV20-1 and TRBJ2-2; 10 bases are shared with TRBD2. Germline V gene sequence: CDR1 DFQATT, CDR2 SNEGSKA (reference sequence). This CDR3 has 14 amino acids. V dropped 1 base and J dropped 6; count of bases not matched to a gene: 2. CDR3 amino acids: CSARVSGRPGELFF. CDR3 DNA sequence: TGCAGTGCTAGAGTTAGCGGGAGGCCCGGGGAGCTGTTTTTT.

A word on this clonotype: The junction departs from germline at one end; a sequencing error may be responsible. The V gene is TRBV14, the J gene TRBJ2-4; 12 positions agree with TRBD2. CDR1 and CDR2 from the germline V gene are SGHDN and FVKESK. The CDR3 contains 18 residues. CDR3 bases: TGCGCCAGCAGCCAAGGCCCGACTAGCGGGAGAGCCAAAAACATTCAGTACTTC. As protein: CASSQGPTSGRAKNIQYF.

This clonotype occurred a few times. The rearrangement links TRBV30 to TRBJ2-1; D unresolved. V lost 3 bases to trimming and J lost 0 bases, with 3 bases between them. The CDR3 covers 12 residues. The germline V gene has CDR1 GTSNPN and CDR2 SVGIG (reference sequence). The CDR3 sequence: CAWRSSYNEQFF. CDR3 coding DNA: TGTGCCTGGAGGAGCTCCTACAATGAGCAGTTCTTC.

Only a few counts were recorded for this clonotype. The genes are TRBV6-2 or TRBV6-3 and TRBJ2-1; 9 nucleotides line up with TRBD2. V gave up 9 bases and J gave up 9 bases; unmatched junction bases: 12. Germline values: CDR1 MNHEY, CDR2 SVGEGT. This CDR3 has 14 amino acids. CDR3 in DNA: TGTGCCAGTAGAGCGGGGGGACTAACAACTGAGCAGTTCTTC. It encodes CASRAGGLTTEQFF.

This clonotype was counted only a few times. This chain links TRBV18 with TRBJ2-6; D is ambiguous. V shed 2 bases and J shed 4 bases, with 12 bases lying between them. The CDR3 covers 16 residues. Per the germline V gene, CDR1 is KGHSH and CDR2 is LQKENI. Written as DNA, the CDR3 is TGTGCCAGCTCACCAAGTTTAGGGCCCGGGGCCAACGTCCTGACTTTC. Protein product: CASSPSLGPGANVLTF.

This clonotype was counted a few times. The rearrangement links TRBV7-2 to TRBJ2-2; D ambiguous. The V gene's germline CDR1 is SGHTA and CDR2 FQGNSA. The CDR3 covers 14 residues. Trimming took off 3 bases at V and 1 base at J, with 6 bases between the two ends. The CDR3 sequence: CASSFRWNTGELFF. The CDR3 DNA sequence: TGTGCCAGCAGCTTTCGGTGGAACACCGGGGAGCTGTTTTTT. The complete variable domain, with remaining parts taken from reference TRBV7-2 and TRBJ2-2, reads GAGVSQSPSNKVTEKGKDVELRCDPISGHTALYWYRQSLGQGLEFLIYFQGNSAPDKSGLPSDRFSAERTGGSVSTLTIQRTQQEDSAVYLCASSFRWNTGELFFGEGSRLTVL.